This T cell receptor (beta chain) is drawn from a study of T cell repertoires in cytomegalovirus infection. For the study at large: Indicated by public TCR beta signatures were CMV infection and matching HLA type.

With regard to this clonotype: Its target is unknown.

Using its own MiXCR run on the reads, TCRdb lists one record per CDR3 protein. The repertoire holds 550,000 to 850,000 distinct CDR3 sequences, with approximately 33% as singletons. The CDR3 loop spans 13 amino acids. In germline, CDR1 is ENHRY, CDR2 SYGVKD. The V gene lost 0 bases and the J gene lost 8 bases, with 8 bases spanning the gap. The starting material was cultured PBMCs, obtained from culture after CMV antigen stimulation. This rearrangement joins TRBV10-3 to TRBJ2-1; D might be TRBD2 (5 bases). The sequence was obtained from a human donor in good health (CMV status not recorded). Some clones in this sample may be carry-over from other donors' samples. CDR3 residues: CAISESLRDEQFF. CDR3 coding DNA: TGTGCCATCAGTGAGTCGTTGAGGGATGAGCAGTTCTTC.